This is a list of T cell receptor beta chains from one sample in a study of shared clonotypes between healthy human individuals. This table comes from immunoSEQ multiplex PCR, and its TCRdb copy is limited to in-frame clones, with some not included. The repertoire holds about 2.4 million clones, with roughly 93% as singletons. Sequenced input: naive CD4+ T cells from PBMCs. The receptor source for this set is a man aged 18 to 30 in good health. Some clones in this sample may be carry-over from other donors' samples. Each CDR3 is given with its conserved first and last residue. A D gene is named only where the DNA matches it firmly. Expanded clones are given a class, and other clones once, few, many or no size at all.

V	J	size	D	CDR3	DNA
TRBV30	TRBJ1-5	.	.	CAWSRGAGSNQPQHF	TGTGCCTGGAGTCGCGGGGCTGGAAGCAATCAGCCCCAGCATTTT
TRBV5-4	TRBJ2-7	.	.	CASSSGGGGYDSSSYEQYF	TGTGCCAGCAGCTCGGGGGGCGGGGGTTACGACTCGAGCTCCTACGAGCAGTACTTC
TRBV7-2	TRBJ2-1	.	TRBD2	CASSLAGLAAGGNEQFF	TGTGCCAGCAGCTTAGCTGGGCTAGCGGCGGGGGGCAATGAGCAGTTCTTC
TRBV5-1	TRBJ1-1	once	.	CASSLEEMNTEAFF	TGCGCCAGCAGCTTGGAAGAAATGAACACTGAAGCTTTCTTT
TRBV2	TRBJ1-4	.	.	CASSEAAGGEKLFF	TGTGCCAGCAGTGAAGCGGCCGGTGGTGAAAAACTGTTTTTT
TRBV5-4	TRBJ1-2	.	.	CASSDQRVGVGYTF	TGTGCCAGCAGCGACCAAAGGGTTGGCGTCGGCTACACCTTC
TRBV7-3	TRBJ2-1	.	.	CASAPRSSSYNEQFF	TGTGCCAGCGCTCCCCGATCAAGCTCCTACAATGAGCAGTTCTTC
TRBV28	TRBJ1-2	.	.	CASSLLLGDYGYTF	TGTGCCAGCAGTTTACTCCTGGGTGACTATGGCTACACCTTC
TRBV6-6	TRBJ1-2	.	.	CASILGASFHGYTF	TGTGCCAGCATCTTAGGGGCCTCTTTTCATGGCTACACCTTC
TRBV5-4	TRBJ2-3	.	TRBD2	CASSRGLAGVGTDTQYF	TGTGCCAGCAGCCGCGGGCTAGCGGGAGTCGGCACAGATACGCAGTATTTT
TRBV9	TRBJ2-4	.	.	CASSVGIGKNIQYF	TGTGCCAGCAGCGTAGGAATAGGCAAAAACATTCAGTACTTC
TRBV7-9	TRBJ1-4	.	.	CASQLYGRNEKLFF	TGTGCCAGCCAACTCTACGGTCGGAATGAAAAACTGTTTTTT
TRBV7-2	TRBJ1-2	.	.	CASSRRGGSPLYGYTF	TGTGCCAGCAGCCGACGGGGGGGTTCTCCCCTCTATGGCTACACCTTC
TRBV4-1	TRBJ1-1	few	.	CASSPVGQPNTEAFF	TGCGCCAGCAGCCCTGTTGGGCAGCCGAACACTGAAGCTTTCTTT
TRBV20-1	TRBJ2-3	.	.	CSASRWDTQYF	TGCAGTGCAAGCCGGTGGGATACGCAGTATTTT
TRBV5-4	TRBJ2-5	.	.	CASSLHGDETQYF	TGTGCCAGCAGCCTCCACGGGGACGAGACCCAGTACTTC
TRBV5-1	TRBJ2-2	.	.	CAGRREITAGELFF	TGCGCCGGGCGAAGAGAGATCACCGCCGGGGAGCTGTTTTTT
TRBV9	TRBJ1-3	.	.	CASSVGTGYAGNTIYF	TGTGCCAGCAGCGTAGGAACGGGTTATGCTGGAAACACCATATATTTT
TRBV7-2	TRBJ2-7	.	.	CASSLEVGEQYF	TGTGCCAGCAGCTTAGAGGTTGGCGAGCAGTACTTC
TRBV7-9	TRBJ1-5	.	.	CASSLAGFQPQHF	TGTGCCAGCAGCTTAGCAGGGTTTCAGCCCCAGCATTTT
TRBV6-5	TRBJ2-7	.	.	CASSYSNRDVLGQYF	TGTGCCAGCAGTTACTCTAACAGGGACGTGCTGGGGCAGTACTTC
TRBV5-1	TRBJ2-5	.	.	CASSLRTVEETQYF	TGCGCCAGCAGCTTGAGGACAGTCGAAGAGACCCAGTACTTC
TRBV2	TRBJ2-1	.	.	CASSEAYPSGEQFF	TGTGCCAGCAGTGAAGCGTATCCTTCAGGGGAGCAGTTCTTC
TRBV5-1	TRBJ2-3	.	.	CASSVLDRRTDTQYF	TGCGCCAGCTCTGTCCTCGACCGGCGCACAGATACGCAGTATTTT
TRBV18	TRBJ1-2	.	.	CASSPSGTEDYTF	TGTGCCAGCTCACCATCCGGAACAGAAGACTACACCTTC
TRBV5-6	TRBJ1-2	.	.	CASSPGRLGYTF	TGTGCCAGCAGCCCCGGCAGGCTCGGCTACACCTTC
TRBV28	TRBJ1-2	.	.	CASSLGPNYGYTF	TGTGCCAGCAGTTTGGGACCTAACTATGGCTACACCTTC
TRBV7-3	TRBJ1-3	.	.	CASSLGGSGNTIYF	TGTGCCAGCAGCTTAGGGGGGTCAGGAAACACCATATATTTT
TRBV15	TRBJ2-1	.	TRBD2	CATSILPRAGRHEQFF	TGTGCCACCAGCATCCTCCCAAGAGCGGGAAGACATGAGCAGTTCTTC
TRBV28	TRBJ1-1	.	TRBD1	CASSSPGQGARTEAFF	TGTGCCAGCAGTTCTCCGGGACAGGGGGCAAGAACTGAAGCTTTCTTT
TRBV15	TRBJ1-5	.	.	CATSREFAGGNQPQHF	TGTGCCACCAGCAGAGAGTTTGCGGGGGGCAATCAGCCCCAGCATTTT
TRBV5-5	TRBJ2-5	.	.	CASSLVGAPGETQYF	TGTGCCAGCAGCTTGGTAGGGGCACCGGGAGAGACCCAGTACTTC
TRBV7-9	TRBJ1-5	.	TRBD1	CASSSGTGGTMAQHF	TGTGCCAGCAGTTCTGGGACAGGAGGGACAATGGCCCAGCATTTT
TRBV6-5	TRBJ1-1	.	TRBD1	CASRYRDRGWNTEAFF	TGTGCCAGCAGATACCGGGACAGGGGCTGGAACACTGAAGCTTTCTTT
TRBV19	TRBJ1-5	.	TRBD1	CASSIKTGGNQPQHF	TGTGCCAGTAGTATCAAGACAGGGGGCAATCAGCCCCAGCATTTT
TRBV28	TRBJ2-1	.	TRBD2	CASTLGTSRNEQFF	TGTGCCAGCACCCTTGGGACTAGCAGGAATGAGCAGTTCTTC
TRBV10-1	TRBJ2-3	.	TRBD2	CASSPGLAGQQGIDTQYF	TGCGCCAGCAGTCCGGGACTAGCGGGGCAACAGGGGATAGATACGCAGTATTTT
TRBV5-1	TRBJ2-2	.	.	CASSLDRNTGELFF	TGCGCCAGCAGCTTGGATCGGAACACCGGGGAGCTGTTTTTT
TRBV28	TRBJ1-2	.	TRBD1	CATRPSGTGGSGYGYTF	TGTGCCACCCGGCCTTCCGGGACAGGGGGTTCTGGCTATGGCTACACCTTC
TRBV6-6	TRBJ1-5	.	.	CASSYLGGNQPQHF	TGTGCCAGCAGTTACTTGGGGGGGAATCAGCCCCAGCATTTT
TRBV7-9	TRBJ1-2	few	.	CASSLIGGAGGYTF	TGTGCCAGCAGCTTAATCGGAGGGGCTGGTGGCTACACCTTC
TRBV5-4	TRBJ2-2	.	.	CASSPEGGNTGELFF	TGTGCCAGCAGCCCGGAGGGCGGAAACACCGGGGAGCTGTTTTTT
TRBV28	TRBJ2-7	.	TRBD1	CASSRTGSYEQYF	TGTGCCAGCAGCCGGACAGGATCCTACGAGCAGTACTTC
TRBV5-1	TRBJ2-1	once	TRBD1	CASSLVGRQGDSYNEQFF	TGCGCCAGCAGCTTGGTAGGTCGACAGGGGGACTCCTACAATGAGCAGTTCTTC
TRBV9	TRBJ1-2	.	.	CASSVSQGPRYTF	TGTGCCAGCAGCGTATCCCAGGGGCCTAGGTACACCTTC
TRBV7-2	TRBJ2-1	once	.	CASKHGAGTAHNEQFF	TGTGCCAGCAAACATGGGGCGGGGACGGCCCACAATGAGCAGTTCTTC
TRBV28	TRBJ1-5	.	.	CASSFRELPTAQHF	TGTGCCAGCAGTTTTCGTGAGCTGCCCACGGCCCAGCATTTT
TRBV2	TRBJ2-1	.	.	CALAVYNEQFF	TGTGCCTTAGCGGTCTACAATGAGCAGTTCTTC
TRBV2	TRBJ1-5	.	.	CASSVEGGQPQHF	TGTGCCAGCAGTGTGGAGGGCGGTCAGCCCCAGCATTTT
TRBV27	TRBJ2-5	.	.	CASSRGRFAQETQYF	TGTGCCAGCAGCCGCGGGCGGTTTGCTCAAGAGACCCAGTACTTC
TRBV28	TRBJ1-5	.	TRBD1	CASSLGDRDAQPQHF	TGTGCCAGCAGTTTAGGGGACAGGGATGCTCAGCCCCAGCATTTT
TRBV30	TRBJ1-3	.	.	CAWSVLSGNTIYF	TGTGCCTGGAGTGTCCTCTCTGGAAACACCATATATTTT
TRBV5-1	TRBJ2-2	.	TRBD2	CASSLLLAGSNTGELFF	TGCGCCAGCAGCTTGTTATTAGCGGGGTCGAACACCGGGGAGCTGTTTTTT
TRBV7-2	TRBJ2-1	.	.	CATVKSRGAGEQFF	TGTGCCACCGTAAAGTCTCGGGGGGCGGGAGAGCAGTTCTTC
TRBV28	TRBJ1-2	once	TRBD1	CASSTSGGGDGYTF	TGTGCCAGCAGTACCTCGGGAGGGGGCGATGGCTACACCTTC
TRBV7-2	TRBJ1-5	few	.	CASSSSPGGQPQHF	TGTGCCAGCAGCTCTAGCCCGGGGGGTCAGCCCCAGCATTTT
TRBV6-1	TRBJ2-7	.	.	CASSAGPGEQYF	TGTGCCAGCAGTGCGGGACCGGGGGAGCAGTACTTC
TRBV28	TRBJ2-1	.	TRBD2	CASLRLAGGNEQFF	TGTGCCAGCTTACGACTAGCAGGCGGCAATGAGCAGTTCTTC
TRBV6-5	TRBJ2-2	few	.	CASSYGLPTGELFF	TGTGCCAGCAGTTACGGGCTACCTACCGGGGAGCTGTTTTTT